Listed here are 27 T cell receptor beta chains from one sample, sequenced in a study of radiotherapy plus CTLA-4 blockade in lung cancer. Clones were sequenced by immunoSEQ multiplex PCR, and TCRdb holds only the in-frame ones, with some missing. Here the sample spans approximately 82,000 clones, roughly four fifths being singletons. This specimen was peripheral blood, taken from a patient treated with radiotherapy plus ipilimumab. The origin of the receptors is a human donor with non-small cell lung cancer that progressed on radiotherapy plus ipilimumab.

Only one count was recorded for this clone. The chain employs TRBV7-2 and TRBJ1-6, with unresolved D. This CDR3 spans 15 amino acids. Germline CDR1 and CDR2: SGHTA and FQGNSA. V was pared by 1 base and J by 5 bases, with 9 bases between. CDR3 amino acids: CASSLGPANNSPLHF. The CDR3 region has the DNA TGTGCCAGCAGCTTAGGCCCCGCTAATAATTCACCCCTCCACTTT.

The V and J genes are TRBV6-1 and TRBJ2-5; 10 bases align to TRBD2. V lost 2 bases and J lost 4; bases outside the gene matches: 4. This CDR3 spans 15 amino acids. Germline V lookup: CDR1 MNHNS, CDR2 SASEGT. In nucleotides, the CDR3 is TGTGCCAGCAGTGAAAAAGCGGGAGGGCCAGAGACCCAGTACTTC. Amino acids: CASSEKAGGPETQYF.

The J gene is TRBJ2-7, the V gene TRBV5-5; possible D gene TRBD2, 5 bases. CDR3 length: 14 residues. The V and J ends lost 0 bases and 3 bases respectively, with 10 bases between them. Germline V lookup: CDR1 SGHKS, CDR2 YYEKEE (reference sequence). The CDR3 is CASSLGARDYEQYF. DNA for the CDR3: TGTGCCAGCAGCTTGGGCGCCCGGGACTACGAGCAGTACTTC.

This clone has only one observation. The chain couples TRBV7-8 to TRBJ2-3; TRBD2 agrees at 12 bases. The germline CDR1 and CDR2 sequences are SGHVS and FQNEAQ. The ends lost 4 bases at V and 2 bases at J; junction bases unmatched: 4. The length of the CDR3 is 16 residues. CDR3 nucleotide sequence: TGTGCCAGCAGCTCGGGACTAGCGGGCTACACAGATACGCAGTATTTT. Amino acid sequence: CASSSGLAGYTDTQYF.

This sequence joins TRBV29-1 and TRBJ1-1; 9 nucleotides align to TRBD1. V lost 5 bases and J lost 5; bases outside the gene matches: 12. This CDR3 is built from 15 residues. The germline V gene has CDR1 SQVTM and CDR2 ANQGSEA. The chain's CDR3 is CSVNLSGTGITEAFF. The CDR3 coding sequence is TGCAGCGTTAACCTTAGCGGGACAGGGATTACTGAAGCTTTCTTT.

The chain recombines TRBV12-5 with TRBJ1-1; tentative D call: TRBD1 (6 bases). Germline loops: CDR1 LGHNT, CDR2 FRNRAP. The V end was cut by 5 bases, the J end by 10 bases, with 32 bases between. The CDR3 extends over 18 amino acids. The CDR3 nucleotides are TGTGCTAGTGGTCTACCCCTTTCCTTAGGTGGGGCAGGGGTAGGAGCTTTCTTT. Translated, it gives CASGLPLSLGGAGVGAFF.

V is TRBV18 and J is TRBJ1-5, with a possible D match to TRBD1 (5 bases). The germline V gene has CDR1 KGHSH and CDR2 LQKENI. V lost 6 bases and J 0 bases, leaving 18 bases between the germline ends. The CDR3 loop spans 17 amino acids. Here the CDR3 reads CASSPTEGIYSNQPQHF. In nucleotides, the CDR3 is TGTGCCAGCTCCCCCACAGAGGGGATTTATAGCAATCAGCCCCAGCATTTT.

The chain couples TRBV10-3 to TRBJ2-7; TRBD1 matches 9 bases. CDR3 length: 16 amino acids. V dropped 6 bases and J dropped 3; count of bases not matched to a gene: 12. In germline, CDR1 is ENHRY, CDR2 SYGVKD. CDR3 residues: CAIREPTGGSNYEQYF. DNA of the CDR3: TGTGCCATCAGGGAACCCACAGGGGGCTCCAACTACGAGCAGTACTTC.

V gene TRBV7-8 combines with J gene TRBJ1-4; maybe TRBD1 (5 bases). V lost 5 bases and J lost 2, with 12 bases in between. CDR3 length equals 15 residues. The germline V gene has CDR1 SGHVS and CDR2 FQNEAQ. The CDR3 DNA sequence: TGTGCCAGCAGCCAGAGGCAGGGTACTAATGAAAAACTGTTTTTT. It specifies CASSQRQGTNEKLFF.

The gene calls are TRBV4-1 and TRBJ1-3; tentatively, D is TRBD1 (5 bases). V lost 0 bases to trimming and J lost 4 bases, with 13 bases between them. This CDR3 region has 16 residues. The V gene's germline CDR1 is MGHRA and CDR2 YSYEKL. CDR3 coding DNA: TGCGCCAGCAGCCAAGATCTCATCTGGGGGGGAAACACCATATATTTT. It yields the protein CASSQDLIWGGNTIYF.

CDR3: CASSFGGRETQYF. The CDR3 coding sequence is TGTGCCAGCAGTTTTGGGGGGAGAGAGACCCAGTACTTC. The chain employs TRBV28 and TRBJ2-5; possibly TRBD2 for D (6 bases). This CDR3 region has 13 residues. Germline-derived CDR1 and CDR2 are MDHEN and SYDVKM. Deletions cut 3 bases from V and 4 bases from J, with 9 bases between.

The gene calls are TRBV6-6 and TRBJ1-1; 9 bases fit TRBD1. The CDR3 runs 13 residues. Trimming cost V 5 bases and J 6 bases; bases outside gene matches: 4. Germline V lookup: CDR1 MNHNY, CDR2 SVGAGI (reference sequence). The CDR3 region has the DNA TGTGCCAGCAGTGGACAGGGGTTCCCTGAAGCTTTCTTT. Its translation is CASSGQGFPEAFF.

The CDR3, as DNA: TGTGCCAGCAGATATGGACTAGTGGGAGAGACCCAGTACTTC. Translation gives CASRYGLVGETQYF. The V call is TRBV6-5, the J call TRBJ2-5, with TRBD2 identical over 7 bases. The CDR3 runs 14 residues. The J segment lost 4 bases and the V segment lost 6 bases, leaving 8 bases of the junction unmatched. In germline, CDR1 is MNHEY, CDR2 SVGAGI.

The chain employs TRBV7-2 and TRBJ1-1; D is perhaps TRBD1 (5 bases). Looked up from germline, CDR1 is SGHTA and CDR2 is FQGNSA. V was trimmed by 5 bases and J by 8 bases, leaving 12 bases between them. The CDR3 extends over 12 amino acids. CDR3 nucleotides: TGTGCCAGCAGCCTTGGGGCCGCAGAAGCTTTCTTT. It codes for CASSLGAAEAFF. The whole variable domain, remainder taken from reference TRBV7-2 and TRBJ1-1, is GAGVSQSPSNKVTEKGKDVELRCDPISGHTALYWYRQSLGQGLEFLIYFQGNSAPDKSGLPSDRFSAERTGGSVSTLTIQRTQQEDSAVYLCASSLGAAEAFFGQGTRLTVV.

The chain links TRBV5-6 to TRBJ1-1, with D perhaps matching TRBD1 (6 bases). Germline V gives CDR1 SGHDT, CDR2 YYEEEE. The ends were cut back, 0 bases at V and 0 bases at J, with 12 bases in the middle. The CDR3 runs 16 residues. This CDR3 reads CASSLDGGSLNTEAFF. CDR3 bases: TGTGCCAGCAGCTTGGATGGGGGCAGTTTGAACACTGAAGCTTTCTTT. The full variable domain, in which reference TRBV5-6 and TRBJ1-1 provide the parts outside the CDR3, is DAGVTQSPTHLIKTRGQQVTLRCSPKSGHDTVSWYQQALGQGPQFIFQYYEEEERQRGNFPDRFSGHQFPNYSSELNVNALLLGDSALYLCASSLDGGSLNTEAFFGQGTRLTVV.

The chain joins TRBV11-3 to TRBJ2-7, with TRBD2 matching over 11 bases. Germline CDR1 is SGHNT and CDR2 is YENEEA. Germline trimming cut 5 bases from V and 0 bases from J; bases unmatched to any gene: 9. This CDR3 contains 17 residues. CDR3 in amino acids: CASSLQTSGISSYEQYF. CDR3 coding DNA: TGTGCCAGCAGCCTTCAGACTAGCGGGATTAGCTCCTACGAGCAGTACTTC.

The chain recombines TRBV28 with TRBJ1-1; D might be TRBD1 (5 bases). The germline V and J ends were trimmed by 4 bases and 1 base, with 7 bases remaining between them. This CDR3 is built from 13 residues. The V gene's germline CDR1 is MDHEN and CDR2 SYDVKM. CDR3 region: CASSSTGNTEAFF. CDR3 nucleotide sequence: TGTGCCAGCAGTTCCACAGGGAACACTGAAGCTTTCTTT.

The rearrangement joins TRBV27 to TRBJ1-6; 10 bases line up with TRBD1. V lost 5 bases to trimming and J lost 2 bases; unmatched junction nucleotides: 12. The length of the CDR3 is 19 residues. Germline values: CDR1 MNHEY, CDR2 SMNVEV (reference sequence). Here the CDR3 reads CASSNTKTGGFTYNSPLHF. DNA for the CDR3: TGTGCCAGCAGTAACACCAAGACAGGGGGCTTCACCTATAATTCACCCCTCCACTTT.

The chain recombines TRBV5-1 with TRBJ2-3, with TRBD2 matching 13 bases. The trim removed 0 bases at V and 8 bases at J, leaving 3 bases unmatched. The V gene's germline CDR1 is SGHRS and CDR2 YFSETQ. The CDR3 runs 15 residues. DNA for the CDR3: TGCGCCAGCAGCTTGGGGACTAGCGGGAGAGGTACGCAGTATTTT. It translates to CASSLGTSGRGTQYF.

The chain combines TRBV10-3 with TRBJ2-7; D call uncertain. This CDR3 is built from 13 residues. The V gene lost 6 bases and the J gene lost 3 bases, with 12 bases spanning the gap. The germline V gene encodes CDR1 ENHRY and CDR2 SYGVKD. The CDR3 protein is CAISSAPNYEQYF. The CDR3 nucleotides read TGTGCCATCAGCTCGGCCCCGAACTACGAGCAGTACTTC.

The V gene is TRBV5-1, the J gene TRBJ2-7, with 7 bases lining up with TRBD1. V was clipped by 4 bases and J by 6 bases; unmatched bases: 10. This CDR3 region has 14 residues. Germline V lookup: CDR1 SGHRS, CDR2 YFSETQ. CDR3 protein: CASSADRALSEQYF. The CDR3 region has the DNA TGCGCCAGCAGCGCAGACAGGGCGCTCAGCGAGCAGTACTTC.

The CDR3 region is CASRGTSGMSEQYF. CDR3 nucleotide sequence: TGTGCCAGCAGAGGGACTAGCGGGATGAGTGAGCAGTACTTC. This chain joins TRBV6-1 and TRBJ2-5; 13 bases are shared with TRBD2. Looked up from germline, CDR1 is MNHNS and CDR2 is SASEGT. V shed 6 bases and J 11 bases; nucleotides not matched to a gene: 9. This CDR3 is 14 amino acids long.

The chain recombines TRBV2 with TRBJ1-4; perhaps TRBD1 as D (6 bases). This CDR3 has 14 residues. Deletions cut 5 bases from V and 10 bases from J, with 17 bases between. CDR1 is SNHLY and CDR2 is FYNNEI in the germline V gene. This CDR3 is CASSIIQGSGKLFF. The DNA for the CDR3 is TGTGCCAGCAGTATCATACAGGGAAGCGGAAAACTGTTTTTT.

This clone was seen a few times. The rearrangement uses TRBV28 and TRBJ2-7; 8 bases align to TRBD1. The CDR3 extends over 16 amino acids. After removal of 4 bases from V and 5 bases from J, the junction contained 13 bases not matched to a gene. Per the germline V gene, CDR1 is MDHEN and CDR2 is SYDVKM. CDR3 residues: CASSYLVGQGSHEQYF. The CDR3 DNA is TGTGCCAGCAGTTACCTAGTAGGACAGGGATCCCACGAGCAGTACTTC.

CDR3 bases: TGTGCCAGTGGTAGGGAGAGAGGTGGCTACACCTTC. Encoded protein: CASGRERGGYTF. The chain joins TRBV19 to TRBJ1-2; D ambiguous. The CDR3 contains 12 residues. Trimming took 8 bases from V and 7 from J, leaving 14 bases between them. Germline-derived CDR1 and CDR2 are LNHDA and SQIVND (reference sequence). Supplemented by reference TRBV19 and TRBJ1-2, the full variable domain reads DGGITQSPKYLFRKEGQNVTLSCEQNLNHDAMYWYRQDPGQGLRLIYYSQIVNDFQKGDIAEGYSVSREKKESFPLTVTSAQKNPTAFYLCASGRERGGYTFGSGTRLTVV.

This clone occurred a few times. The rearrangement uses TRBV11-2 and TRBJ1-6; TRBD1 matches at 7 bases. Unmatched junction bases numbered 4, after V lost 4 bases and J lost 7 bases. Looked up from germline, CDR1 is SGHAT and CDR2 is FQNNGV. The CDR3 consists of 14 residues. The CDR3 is CASSSGQVNSPLHF. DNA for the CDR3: TGTGCCAGCAGCTCCGGACAGGTGAATTCACCCCTCCACTTT.

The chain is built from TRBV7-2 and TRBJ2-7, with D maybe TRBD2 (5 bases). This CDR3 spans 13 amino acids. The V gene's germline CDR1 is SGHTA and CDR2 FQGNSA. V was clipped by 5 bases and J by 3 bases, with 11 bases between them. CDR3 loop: CASSRPGVYEQYF. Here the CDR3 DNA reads TGTGCCAGCAGCCGCCCCGGGGTCTACGAGCAGTACTTC.